One and the same sample provided the 19 T cell receptor beta chains below, sequenced in a study of radiotherapy plus CTLA-4 blockade in lung cancer. The table came from immunoSEQ multiplex PCR; TCRdb's copy has only in-frame clones and leaves some out. The sample holds 95,000 to 150,000 clones, about 87% seen once. Sequences were derived from peripheral blood, sampled from a patient treated with radiotherapy plus ipilimumab. Every receptor here comes from a human donor with non-small cell lung cancer that progressed on radiotherapy plus ipilimumab.

The chain links TRBV6-1 to TRBJ2-5; 12 bases are a match to TRBD2. This CDR3 has 16 residues. Germline V CDR1 and CDR2: MNHNS, SASEGT. The ends lost 4 bases at V and 5 bases at J; junction bases unmatched: 8. The CDR3 coding sequence is TGTGCCAGCAGTGCCCTAGCGGGAGGGATCGGGGAGACCCAGTACTTC. Translation gives CASSALAGGIGETQYF.

This chain uses TRBV5-1 with TRBJ1-1, with a weak D call TRBD1 (5 bases). The CDR3 spans 13 residues. V was cut by 3 bases and J by 8 bases, with 14 bases left in between. Germline CDR1 SGHRS, CDR2 YFSETQ. The DNA for the CDR3 is TGCGCCAGCAGCTCCATCAGGGAGGGGGAAGCTTTCTTT. Translated: CASSSIREGEAFF.

Remarks on this clone: A read error is likely, as this CDR3 ends without the conserved phenylalanine or tryptophan. The rearrangement joins TRBV6-5 to TRBJ2-7; D unresolved. CDR1 is MNHEY, CDR2 SVGAGI, per germline. Between the trimmed V and J ends, which lost 2 bases and 2 bases, there was a span of 10 bases. CDR3 length equals 14 residues. The CDR3 DNA reads TGTGCCAGCAGTTACGGCAGTCGGCCCTACGAGCAGTACCTC. Protein: CASSYGSRPYEQYL.

The V gene is TRBV18, the J gene TRBJ2-7; possible D gene TRBD2, 5 bases. The CDR3 contains 15 residues. Germline CDR1 and CDR2: KGHSH and LQKENI. Trimming cost V 3 bases and J 4 bases, with 16 bases left between them. CDR3 amino acids: CASSPLGDMGYEQYF. The CDR3, as DNA: TGTGCCAGCTCACCGCTCGGGGATATGGGATACGAGCAGTACTTC.

The chain couples TRBV4-1 to TRBJ2-1; TRBD1 or TRBD2 may be the D gene (5 bases each). The CDR3 sequence is 16 residues long. The V end lost 3 bases, the J end lost 8 bases, and 20 bases lay between the germline ends. CDR1 and CDR2 from the germline V gene are MGHRA and YSYEKL. DNA of the CDR3: TGCGCCAGCAGCCACCGGGCCCACCGAGGGGCGGATGAGCAGTTCTTC. As protein: CASSHRAHRGADEQFF.

The rearrangement links TRBV19 to TRBJ2-1, with D uncertain. The CDR3 runs 15 residues. CDR1 is LNHDA and CDR2 is SQIVND in the germline V gene (reference sequence). Trimming stripped 1 base from V and 4 bases from J, with 11 bases between. The DNA for the CDR3 is TGTGCCAGTAGTATAGCGGCAGACTGGTACAATGAGCAGTTCTTC. Amino acids: CASSIAADWYNEQFF.

The chain uses TRBV6-5 and TRBJ2-7; D is unresolved. From germline, CDR1 is MNHEY and CDR2 SVGAGI. V gave up 4 bases and J gave up 6 bases, with 7 bases separating them. The CDR3 totals 11 residues. The CDR3 reads CASSSPSEQYF. The CDR3 nucleotides are TGTGCCAGCAGTTCCCCCTCCGAGCAGTACTTC.

The chain has TRBV5-1 and TRBJ2-7, with D maybe TRBD2 (6 bases). The length of the CDR3 is 14 residues. Trimming stripped 6 bases from V and 0 bases from J, with 13 bases between. CDR1 is SGHRS, CDR2 YFSETQ, per germline. CDR3: CASTVVGGSYEQYF. For the CDR3, the DNA is TGCGCCAGCACCGTAGTGGGGGGCTCCTACGAGCAGTACTTC.

The CDR3 nucleotides read TGTGCCTGGAGTCCAGGGAGCTCCTACGAGCAGTACTTC. Residues: CAWSPGSSYEQYF. The chain uses TRBV30 and TRBJ2-7; D tentatively reads TRBD1 or TRBD2 (5 bases each). Per germline, CDR1 GTSNPN and CDR2 SVGIG (reference sequence). The germline V and J ends were trimmed by 2 bases and 0 bases, with 8 bases remaining between them. CDR3 length: 13 amino acids.

The chain links TRBV2 to TRBJ2-7, with D uncertain. V was pared by 1 base and J by 2 bases, with 3 bases between. The CDR3 loop spans 12 amino acids. Germline CDR1 reads SNHLY; CDR2 reads FYNNEI. The DNA for the CDR3 is TGTGCCAGCAGTGAAGATCCCTACGAGCAGTACTTC. Its protein product is CASSEDPYEQYF.

The chain recombines TRBV7-2 with TRBJ2-5, with 7 bases identical to TRBD1. Germline V gene lookup returns CDR1 SGHTA and CDR2 FQGNSA. The CDR3 loop spans 17 amino acids. With V trimmed by 0 bases and J by 2 bases, 9 bases remained unmatched. The CDR3 nucleotides are TGTGCCAGCAGCTTAGCCCGAGGGGGCCGTTGGCAAGAGACCCAGTACTTC. Amino acid sequence: CASSLARGGRWQETQYF.

The rearrangement uses TRBV15 and TRBJ2-5; D is undetermined. Trimming shortened V by 0 bases and J by 1 base, and 9 bases separated the two germline ends. The V gene's germline CDR1 is LNHNV and CDR2 YYDKDF (reference sequence). The length of the CDR3 is 15 residues. CDR3 region: CATSRDPPGQETQYF. CDR3 nucleotide sequence: TGTGCCACCAGCAGAGATCCGCCAGGCCAAGAGACCCAGTACTTC. Drawing the rest from reference TRBV15 and TRBJ2-5, the complete variable domain is DAMVIQNPRYQVTQFGKPVTLSCSQTLNHNVMYWYQQKSSQAPKLLFHYYDKDFNNEADTPDNFQSRRPNTSFCFLDIRSPGLGDTAMYLCATSRDPPGQETQYFGPGTRLLVL.

The gene calls are TRBV11-3 and TRBJ1-1; no clear D gene. Trimming shortened V by 3 bases and J by 0 bases, and 8 bases separated the two germline ends. The CDR3 is 14 amino acids. Germline V gene sequence: CDR1 SGHNT, CDR2 YENEEA. The CDR3 DNA reads TGTGCCAGCAGCTTCGGGTCTTTGAACACTGAAGCTTTCTTT. Amino acids: CASSFGSLNTEAFF.

The chain carries TRBV13 and TRBJ1-1; 8 positions match TRBD1. There are 15 residues in the CDR3. The J segment lost 1 base and the V segment lost 3 bases, leaving 4 bases of the junction unmatched. Germline CDR1 reads PRHDT; CDR2 reads FYEKMQ (reference sequence). The CDR3: CASSLYGTGNTEAFF. The CDR3 DNA is TGTGCCAGCAGCTTGTATGGGACAGGGAACACTGAAGCTTTCTTT.

This chain connects TRBV6-6 to TRBJ2-7, with TRBD2 matching 7 bases. Trimming cost V 7 bases and J 2 bases; bases outside gene matches: 2. Germline CDR1 MNHNY, CDR2 SVGAGI (reference sequence). There are 12 residues in the CDR3. The CDR3 nucleotides read TGTGCCAGCACTAGCGGAACCTACGAGCAGTACTTC. Its protein is CASTSGTYEQYF.

The chain links TRBV30 to TRBJ2-3; 9 bases are a match to TRBD2. V lost 0 bases and J lost 7; bases outside the gene matches: 14. Germline V gene sequence: CDR1 GTSNPN, CDR2 SVGIG (reference sequence). CDR3 size: 17 residues. Written as DNA, the CDR3 is TGTGCCTGGAGTGTACTACTCGTAGCGGGAGAGATAAATACGCAGTATTTT. It specifies CAWSVLLVAGEINTQYF.

The chain recombines TRBV5-1 with TRBJ1-1; 8 positions match TRBD1. The germline V gene has CDR1 SGHRS and CDR2 YFSETQ. The CDR3 totals 14 residues. Unmatched junction bases numbered 4, after V lost 5 bases and J lost 1 base. CDR3 nucleotides: TGCGCCAGCAGACGGGACAGGACGAACACTGAAGCTTTCTTT. It translates to CASRRDRTNTEAFF.

The chain couples TRBV4-2 to TRBJ2-1; D remains unclear. V was pared by 1 base and J by 0 bases, with 7 bases between. Germline assignment: CDR1 LGHNA and CDR2 YNFKEQ. The CDR3 is made up of 15 amino acids. The DNA of the CDR3 is TGTGCCAGCAGCCAAGTTCGGAGCTCCTACAATGAGCAGTTCTTC. It translates to CASSQVRSSYNEQFF.

This clone was observed a handful of times. V usage is TRBV6-5 and J usage is TRBJ1-1; D might be TRBD1 (6 bases). Germline V gives CDR1 MNHEY, CDR2 SVGAGI. The CDR3 runs to 15 residues. The V gene lost 4 bases and the J gene lost 4 bases, with 16 bases spanning the gap. The CDR3 loop is CASSLTGKGGTEAFF. The CDR3 region has the DNA TGTGCCAGCAGTTTGACAGGAAAAGGGGGCACTGAAGCTTTCTTT.